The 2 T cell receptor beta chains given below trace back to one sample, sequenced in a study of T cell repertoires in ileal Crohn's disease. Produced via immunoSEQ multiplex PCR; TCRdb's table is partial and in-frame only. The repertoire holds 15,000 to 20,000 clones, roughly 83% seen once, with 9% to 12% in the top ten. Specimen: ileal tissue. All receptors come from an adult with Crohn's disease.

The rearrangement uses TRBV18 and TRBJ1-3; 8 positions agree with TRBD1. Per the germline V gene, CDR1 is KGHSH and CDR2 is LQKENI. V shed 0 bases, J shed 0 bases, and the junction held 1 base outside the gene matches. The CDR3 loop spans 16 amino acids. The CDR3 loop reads CASSPPDRDSGNTIYF. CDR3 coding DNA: TGTGCCAGCTCACCACCGGACAGGGACTCTGGAAACACCATATATTTT.

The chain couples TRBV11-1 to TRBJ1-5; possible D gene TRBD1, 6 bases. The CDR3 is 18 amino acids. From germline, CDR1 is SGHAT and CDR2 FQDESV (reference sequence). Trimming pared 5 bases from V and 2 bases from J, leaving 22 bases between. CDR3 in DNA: TGTGCCAGCAGCCCCGCCCCACAGGGAGGGGAGCGCAATCAGCCCCAGCATTTT. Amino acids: CASSPAPQGGERNQPQHF.